The 26 T cell receptor beta chains below come from one sample, sequenced in a study of blood T cell repertoires in COVID-19. TCRdb's table, derived via immunoSEQ multiplex PCR, lists solely in-frame clones and lacks some. The profile covers hundreds of thousands of clones, with 80% to 90% appearing a single time and roughly 1.1% taken by the ten largest. Sequenced input: PBMCs or T cells enriched from blood (not recorded which). The receptors come from a man in his thirties or forties who had recovered from COVID-19.

This clone was counted a few times. CDR3 nucleotides: TGTGCCAGCAGCTTACCGAGACAGGGGAACTATGGCTACACCTTC. Its translation is CASSLPRQGNYGYTF. This sequence joins TRBV13 and TRBJ1-2; 8 bases fit TRBD1. Germline CDR1 and CDR2: PRHDT and FYEKMQ (reference sequence). The ends lost 2 bases at V and 2 bases at J; junction bases unmatched: 4. This CDR3 contains 15 residues.

This chain connects TRBV2 to TRBJ1-1; D not certain. V shed 4 bases and J shed 1 base, with 7 bases lying between them. The CDR3 totals 13 residues. CDR1 and CDR2 from the germline V gene are SNHLY and FYNNEI. CDR3 sequence reads: CASSVRWNTEAFF. DNA for the CDR3: TGTGCCAGCAGTGTACGGTGGAACACTGAAGCTTTCTTT.

The chain carries TRBV6-5 and TRBJ2-3; the D gene is possibly TRBD2 (5 bases). CDR3 length: 12 residues. Germline V gene sequence: CDR1 MNHEY, CDR2 SVGAGI. The germline V and J ends were trimmed by 10 bases and 2 bases, with 10 bases remaining between them. In DNA, the CDR3 is TGTGCCACCCACGGGGACACAGATACGCAGTATTTT. The encoded protein is CATHGDTDTQYF.

The rearrangement uses TRBV3-1 (or the pseudogene TRBV3-2) and TRBJ1-6; TRBD1 matches at 7 bases. Germline CDR1 and CDR2: LGHDT and YNNKEL (reference sequence). Germline trimming cut 3 bases from V and 11 bases from J; bases unmatched to any gene: 7. This CDR3 has 14 residues. CDR3: CASSQGTADPPLHF. Here the CDR3 DNA reads TGTGCCAGCAGCCAGGGGACAGCCGATCCACCCCTCCACTTT.

The chain has TRBV27 and TRBJ2-3; D is unresolved. Trimming removed 4 bases from V and 2 bases from J, with 16 bases in between. This CDR3 has 16 residues. The germline CDR1 and CDR2 sequences are MNHEY and SMNVEV (reference sequence). The CDR3 here is CASSWSGNTVTDTQYF. CDR3 bases: TGTGCCAGCAGTTGGTCAGGCAATACAGTCACAGATACGCAGTATTTT.

The V and J genes are TRBV5-1 and TRBJ2-3, with 9 bases lining up with TRBD2. V lost 5 bases and J lost 0; bases outside the gene matches: 10. Germline values: CDR1 SGHRS, CDR2 YFSETQ. The CDR3 totals 17 residues. The CDR3 nucleotides read TGCGCCAGCAGACGCGGGAGGGGGAGGACTAGCACAGATACGCAGTATTTT. Its protein is CASRRGRGRTSTDTQYF.

As regards this clone: Distinct nucleotide sequences in the sample also encode this CDR3. CDR3 region: CASSQDLGQPQHF. The CDR3 DNA is TGTGCCAGCAGCCAAGATCTAGGCCAGCCCCAGCATTTT. The rearrangement joins TRBV3-1 (or the pseudogene TRBV3-2) to TRBJ1-5, with D uncertain. The germline V gene has CDR1 LGHDT and CDR2 YNNKEL (reference sequence). V was cut by 0 bases and J by 7 bases, with 7 bases left in between. The CDR3 consists of 13 residues.

This chain links TRBV29-1 with TRBJ1-2; TRBD1 matches at 7 bases. Germline trimming cut 4 bases from V and 5 bases from J; bases unmatched to any gene: 7. The CDR3 runs 13 residues. Germline V lookup: CDR1 SQVTM, CDR2 ANQGSEA. This CDR3 reads CSVGEGARYGYTF. The CDR3 bases are TGCAGCGTTGGAGAGGGGGCGCGGTATGGCTACACCTTC.

This clone was observed a single time. The rearrangement uses TRBV28 and TRBJ2-7; TRBD2 agrees at 8 bases. Per the germline V gene, CDR1 is MDHEN and CDR2 is SYDVKM. The CDR3 sequence is 16 residues long. J gave up 2 bases and V 3 bases, and 9 bases lay outside the gene matches. CDR3 protein: CASSFRGRPTPYEQYF. For the CDR3, the DNA is TGTGCCAGCAGTTTTCGCGGGAGGCCCACCCCCTACGAGCAGTACTTC. Full variable domain (rest looked up from reference TRBV28 and TRBJ2-7): DVKVTQSSRYLVKRTGEKVFLECVQDMDHENMFWYRQDPGLGLRLIYFSYDVKMKEKGDIPEGYSVSREKKERFSLILESASTNQTSMYLCASSFRGRPTPYEQYFGPGTRLTVT.

The chain employs TRBV7-9 and TRBJ1-5; 10 nucleotides line up with TRBD1. Germline V gene sequence: CDR1 SEHNR, CDR2 FQNEAQ (reference sequence). V shed 6 bases and J 6 bases; nucleotides not matched to a gene: 5. This CDR3 region has 14 residues. The CDR3 sequence is CASSRQGAGQPQHF. CDR3 sequence (DNA): TGTGCCAGCAGTCGACAGGGGGCAGGTCAGCCCCAGCATTTT.

The CDR3 region has the DNA TGTGCCACCAGAACACAACAGGGGGCTAACACTGAAGCTTTCTTT. Translating gives CATRTQQGANTEAFF. The chain links TRBV24-1 to TRBJ1-1; 9 bases fit TRBD1. The germline V gene has CDR1 KGHDR and CDR2 SFDVKD. The junction had 7 bases not matched to a gene; V was cut back by 7 bases and J by 2 bases. This CDR3 contains 15 residues.

The chain couples TRBV9 to TRBJ1-3, with 9 bases fitting TRBD1. The ends lost 4 bases at V and 3 bases at J; junction bases unmatched: 5. Per germline, CDR1 SGDLS and CDR2 YYNGEE. This CDR3 region has 15 residues. The DNA for the CDR3 is TGTGCCAGCAGCCCGGGACAGGGACTTGGAAACACCATATATTTT. This codes for CASSPGQGLGNTIYF.

This chain joins TRBV30 and TRBJ1-3; 8 nucleotides agree with TRBD1. The CDR3 extends over 16 amino acids. V lost 2 bases to trimming and J lost 2 bases; unmatched junction nucleotides: 8. In germline, CDR1 is GTSNPN, CDR2 SVGIG (reference sequence). CDR3 in amino acids: CAWSLTLQGAGNTIYF. CDR3 bases: TGTGCCTGGAGTCTCACCCTACAGGGGGCTGGAAACACCATATATTTT. Complete variable domain (other parts from reference TRBV30 and TRBJ1-3): SQTIHQWPATLVQPVGSPLSLECTVEGTSNPNLYWYRQAAGRGLQLLFYSVGIGQISSEVPQNLSASRPQDRQFILSSKKLLLSDSGFYLCAWSLTLQGAGNTIYFGEGSWLTVV.

The chain links TRBV28 to TRBJ2-5; 9 bases are a match to TRBD1. CDR3 size: 16 residues. Germline V lookup: CDR1 MDHEN, CDR2 SYDVKM. The V gene end was trimmed by 3 bases and the J gene end by 5 bases; junction bases not matched to a gene: 10. CDR3 sequence reads: CASSFTRQGEKETQYF. CDR3 nucleotides: TGTGCCAGCAGTTTTACCCGACAGGGGGAGAAGGAGACCCAGTACTTC.

This chain joins TRBV20-1 and TRBJ1-6, with a tentative D call TRBD1 (5 bases). Per germline, CDR1 DFQATT and CDR2 SNEGSKA (reference sequence). The CDR3 is made up of 13 amino acids. Trimming stripped 3 bases from V and 7 bases from J, with 10 bases between. The CDR3: CSASMGGNSPLHF. As DNA, the CDR3 is TGCAGTGCTAGTATGGGGGGGAATTCACCCCTCCACTTT.

The chain joins TRBV2 to TRBJ1-5; a weak D match, TRBD1 (6 bases). The CDR3 totals 16 residues. Germline CDR1 is SNHLY and CDR2 is FYNNEI. Trimming took 6 bases from V and 0 from J, leaving 15 bases between them. CDR3 amino acids: CASRTDSAYSNQPQHF. The CDR3 coding sequence is TGTGCCAGCAGGACGGACAGCGCTTATAGCAATCAGCCCCAGCATTTT.

The chain recombines TRBV5-6 with TRBJ2-1, with TRBD2 identical over 11 bases. The germline gives CDR1 SGHDT, CDR2 YYEEEE. The V segment lost 3 bases and the J segment 4 bases; nucleotides outside the gene matches: 6. The CDR3 sequence is 16 residues long. DNA for the CDR3: TGTGCCAGCAGCTCACCGGGACTAGCGGTTTACAATGAGCAGTTCTTC. It specifies CASSSPGLAVYNEQFF.

The chain employs TRBV30 and TRBJ1-2; 8 bases align to TRBD1. CDR3 length: 14 amino acids. The germline V gene encodes CDR1 GTSNPN and CDR2 SVGIG (reference sequence). J lost 2 bases, V lost 2 bases, and 4 bases had no gene match. The CDR3 reads CAWSTRGLNYGYTF. The CDR3 coding sequence is TGTGCCTGGAGTACCAGGGGGCTGAACTATGGCTACACCTTC.

A single count supports this clone. V usage is TRBV24-1 and J usage is TRBJ2-3, with D perhaps matching TRBD1 (6 bases). Germline V CDR1 and CDR2: KGHDR, SFDVKD. This CDR3 region has 15 residues. The V end was cut by 0 bases, the J end by 6 bases, with 12 bases between. Written as DNA, the CDR3 is TGTGCCACCAGTGATTTGCGGGACACCACCGATACGCAGTATTTT. It is translated as CATSDLRDTTDTQYF.

The J gene is TRBJ1-1, the V gene TRBV18, with 7 bases fitting TRBD1. The CDR3 has 14 amino acids. Germline CDR1 and CDR2: KGHSH and LQKENI. The junction had 2 bases not matched to a gene; V was cut back by 4 bases and J by 0 bases. The CDR3 reads CASSQGQMNTEAFF. The CDR3 DNA reads TGTGCCAGCTCACAGGGACAGATGAACACTGAAGCTTTCTTT.

V is TRBV4-1 and J is TRBJ2-1; 9 bases align to TRBD2. Germline lookup yields CDR1 MGHRA and CDR2 YSYEKL. There are 15 residues in the CDR3. Losses at the gene ends were 1 base for V and 6 bases for J; bases not matched to a gene: 4. The CDR3 sequence is CASSQVRGLANEQFF. CDR3 nucleotides: TGCGCCAGCAGCCAAGTTCGGGGACTAGCCAATGAGCAGTTCTTC.

The genes are TRBV19 and TRBJ1-2; no reliable D call. There are 13 residues in the CDR3. Per germline, CDR1 LNHDA and CDR2 SQIVND (reference sequence). V was pared by 5 bases and J by 7 bases, with 14 bases between. The CDR3, as DNA: TGTGCCAGTAGTCTCCACTCACCATCTGGCTACACCTTC. It is translated as CASSLHSPSGYTF.

The CDR3 DNA reads as TGTGCCAGCAGCTTGGAAGGGGACACCTACGAGCAGTACTTC. Translation gives CASSLEGDTYEQYF. The chain is built from TRBV5-6 and TRBJ2-7; TRBD1 might be the D (6 bases). The CDR3 is 14 amino acids. V shed 0 bases and J shed 2 bases, with 9 bases lying between them. CDR1 and CDR2 (germline): SGHDT, YYEEEE. Combining the CDR3 with reference TRBV5-6 and TRBJ2-7 gives the whole variable domain DAGVTQSPTHLIKTRGQQVTLRCSPKSGHDTVSWYQQALGQGPQFIFQYYEEEERQRGNFPDRFSGHQFPNYSSELNVNALLLGDSALYLCASSLEGDTYEQYFGPGTRLTVT.

The count of this clone is one. The gene calls are TRBV7-9 and TRBJ2-1; 7 bases line up with TRBD2. With V trimmed by 5 bases and J by 0 bases, 13 bases remained unmatched. The CDR3 consists of 18 residues. Germline loops: CDR1 SEHNR, CDR2 FQNEAQ (reference sequence). The CDR3 loop is CASSLNPGLAVSYNEQFF. In nucleotides, the CDR3 is TGTGCCAGCAGCCTAAACCCCGGTCTAGCGGTCTCCTACAATGAGCAGTTCTTC.

The chain has TRBV19 and TRBJ2-2, with 14 bases matching TRBD2. The CDR3 spans 16 residues. The V segment lost 7 bases and the J segment 7 bases; nucleotides outside the gene matches: 8. CDR1 LNHDA and CDR2 SQIVND come from the germline V gene (reference sequence). The CDR3 loop reads CASKGTSGSWGGELFF. Here the CDR3 DNA reads TGTGCCAGTAAGGGGACTAGCGGGAGCTGGGGCGGGGAGCTGTTTTTT.

J is TRBJ1-5 and V is TRBV10-2; D uncertain. This CDR3 region has 12 residues. Germline CDR1 reads WSHSY; CDR2 reads SAAADI. Trimming took off 3 bases at V and 11 bases at J, with 11 bases between the two ends. The CDR3 sequence is CASSDSGWAQHF. DNA for the CDR3: TGCGCCAGCAGTGATAGCGGTTGGGCCCAGCATTTT.